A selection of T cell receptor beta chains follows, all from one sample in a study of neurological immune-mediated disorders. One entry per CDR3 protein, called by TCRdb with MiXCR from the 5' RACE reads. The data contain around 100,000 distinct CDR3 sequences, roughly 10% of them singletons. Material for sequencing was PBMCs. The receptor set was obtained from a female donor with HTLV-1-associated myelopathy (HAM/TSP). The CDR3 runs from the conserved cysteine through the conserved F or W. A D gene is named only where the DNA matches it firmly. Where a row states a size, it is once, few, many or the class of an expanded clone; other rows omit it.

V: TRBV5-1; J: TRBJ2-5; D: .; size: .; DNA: TGCGCCAGCAGCTCGGGGACGGGCGAGCAAGAGACCCAGTACTTC; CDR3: CASSSGTGEQETQYF
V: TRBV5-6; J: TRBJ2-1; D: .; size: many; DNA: TGTGCCAGCAGCGGGGGCTCTGCTCGGTACAATGAGCAGTTCTTC; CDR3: CASSGGSARYNEQFF
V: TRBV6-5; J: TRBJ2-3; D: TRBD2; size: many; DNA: TGTGCCAGCAGTTTGTGGGGGGGGACAGATACGCAGTATTTT; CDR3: CASSLWGGTDTQYF
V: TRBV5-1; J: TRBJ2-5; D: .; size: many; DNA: TGCGCCAGCAGCTTGGGCCAACAGGGTAGAGAGACCCAGTACTTC; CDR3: CASSLGQQGRETQYF
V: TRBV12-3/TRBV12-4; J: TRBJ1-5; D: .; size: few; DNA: TGTGCCAGCAGTCCTCAGGGAGGCAATCAGCCCCAGCATTTT; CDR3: CASSPQGGNQPQHF
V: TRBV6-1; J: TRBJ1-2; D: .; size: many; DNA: TGTGCCAGCAGTGAATTAGGCGAGAGGGGATATGGCTACACCTTC; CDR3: CASSELGERGYGYTF
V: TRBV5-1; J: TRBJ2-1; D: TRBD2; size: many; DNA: TGCGCCAGCAGCGCACTAGCGGGGGGCCTCAATGAGCAGTTCTTC; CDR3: CASSALAGGLNEQFF
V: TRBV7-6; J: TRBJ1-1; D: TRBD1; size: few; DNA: TGTGCCAGCAGCCTCCTCCCCGGACAGGGGGGAAAGGGCACTGAAGCTTTCTTT; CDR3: CASSLLPGQGGKGTEAFF
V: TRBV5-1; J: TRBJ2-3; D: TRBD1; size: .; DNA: TGCGCCAGCAGCTTGGACTACAGGGGCGCCAGAGATACGCAGTATTTT; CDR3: CASSLDYRGARDTQYF
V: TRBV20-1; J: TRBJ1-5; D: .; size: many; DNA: TGCAGTGCTAGAGTCCATACAGGGAACAATCAGCCCCAGCATTTT; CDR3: CSARVHTGNNQPQHF
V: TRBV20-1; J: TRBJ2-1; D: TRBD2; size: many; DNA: TGCAGTGCTCTAACTAGCGGGGGGGCCAATGAGCAGTTCTTC; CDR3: CSALTSGGANEQFF
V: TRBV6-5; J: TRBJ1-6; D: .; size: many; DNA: TGTGCCAGCAGTTACACCGACGGACAGCATTCACCCCTCCACTTT; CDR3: CASSYTDGQHSPLHF
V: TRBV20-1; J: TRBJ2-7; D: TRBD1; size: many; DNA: TGCAGTGCTAGTAAGCGGGCAGGGGGCGACGAGCAGTACTTC; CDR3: CSASKRAGGDEQYF
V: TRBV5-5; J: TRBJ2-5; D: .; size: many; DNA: TGTGCCAGCAGCTTGGCACCACAGGGAAGGGAGACCCAGTACTTC; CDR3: CASSLAPQGRETQYF
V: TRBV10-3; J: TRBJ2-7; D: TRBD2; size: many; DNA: TGTGCCATCAGTGAGACCGGACTAGCGGGGGGGAGCTCCTACGAGCAGTACTTC; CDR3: CAISETGLAGGSSYEQYF
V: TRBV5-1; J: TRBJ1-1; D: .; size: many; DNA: TGCGCCAGCAGCTCCCAGACGGTAAACACTGAAGCTTTCTTT; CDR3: CASSSQTVNTEAFF
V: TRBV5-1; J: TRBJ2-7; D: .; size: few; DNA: TGCGCCAGCAGGGTTGCGGGGTGGTCCTACGAGCAGTACTTC; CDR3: CASRVAGWSYEQYF
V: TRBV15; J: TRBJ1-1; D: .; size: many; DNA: TGTGCCACCAGCAGAGATGGAGGGTCAGGGCAAGCTTTCTTT; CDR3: CATSRDGGSGQAFF
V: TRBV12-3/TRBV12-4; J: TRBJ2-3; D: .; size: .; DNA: TGTGCCAGCAGTTTAGGCCCCGCGGGGCACACAGATACGCAGTATTTT; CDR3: CASSLGPAGHTDTQYF
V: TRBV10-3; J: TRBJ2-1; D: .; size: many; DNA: TGTGCCATCAGTGAGTCAGGGGTGACCAAGCAGTTCTTC; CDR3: CAISESGVTKQFF
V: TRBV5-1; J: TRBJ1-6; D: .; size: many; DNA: TGCGCCAGCAGCTTGGTAGGCGCTGGGGTTCGGGCACCCCTCCACTTT; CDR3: CASSLVGAGVRAPLHF
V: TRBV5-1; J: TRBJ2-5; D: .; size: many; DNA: TGCGCCAGCAGCTCCCAAGAGACCCAGTACTTC; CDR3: CASSSQETQYF